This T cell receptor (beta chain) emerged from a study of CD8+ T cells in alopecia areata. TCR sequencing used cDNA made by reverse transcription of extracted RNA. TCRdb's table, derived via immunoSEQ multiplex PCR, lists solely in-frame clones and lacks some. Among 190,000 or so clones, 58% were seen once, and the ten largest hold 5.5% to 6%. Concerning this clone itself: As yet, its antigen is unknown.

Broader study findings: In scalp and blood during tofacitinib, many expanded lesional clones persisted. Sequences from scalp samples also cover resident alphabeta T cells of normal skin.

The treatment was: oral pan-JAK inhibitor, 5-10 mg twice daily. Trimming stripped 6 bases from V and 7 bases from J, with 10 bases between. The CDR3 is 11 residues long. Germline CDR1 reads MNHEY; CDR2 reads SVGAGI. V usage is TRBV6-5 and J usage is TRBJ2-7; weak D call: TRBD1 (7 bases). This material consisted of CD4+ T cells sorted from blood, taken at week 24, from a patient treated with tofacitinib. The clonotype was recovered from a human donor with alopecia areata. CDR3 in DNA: TGTGCCAGCAGCAGGGGGGCTGAGCAGTACTTC. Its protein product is CASSRGAEQYF.